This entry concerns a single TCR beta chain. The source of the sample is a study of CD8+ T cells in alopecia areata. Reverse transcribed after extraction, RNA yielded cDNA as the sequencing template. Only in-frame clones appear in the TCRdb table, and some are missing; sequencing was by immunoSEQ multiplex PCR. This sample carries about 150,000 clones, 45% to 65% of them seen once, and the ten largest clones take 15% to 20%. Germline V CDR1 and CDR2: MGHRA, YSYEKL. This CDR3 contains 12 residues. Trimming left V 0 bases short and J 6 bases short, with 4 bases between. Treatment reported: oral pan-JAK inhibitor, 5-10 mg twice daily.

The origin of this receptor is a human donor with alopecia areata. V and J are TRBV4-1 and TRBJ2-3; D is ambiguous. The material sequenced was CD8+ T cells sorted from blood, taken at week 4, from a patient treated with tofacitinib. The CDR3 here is CASSQERDTQYF. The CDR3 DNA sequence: TGCGCCAGCAGCCAAGAGCGGGATACGCAGTATTTT.